These 10 T cell receptor beta chains originate from one sample sequenced in a study of blood T cell repertoires in COVID-19. The assay was immunoSEQ multiplex PCR, and TCRdb's table has in-frame clones only and misses some. The sample has 150,000 to 200,000 clones, 81% seen once. The sample taken for sequencing was peripheral blood. Receptor source: a middle-aged woman with COVID-19, enrolled during active disease.

The chain employs TRBV6-2 or TRBV6-3 and TRBJ2-7; no clear D. V lost 6 bases to trimming and J lost 6 bases, with 12 bases between them. The CDR3 is 12 residues long. Germline lookup yields CDR1 MNHEY and CDR2 SVGEGT. CDR3: CASSHSSLEQYV. For the CDR3, the DNA is TGTGCCAGCAGCCACTCATCCCTCGAGCAGTACGTC.

The chain carries TRBV19 and TRBJ2-2, with TRBD2 identical over 11 bases. The ends lost 4 bases at V and 3 bases at J; junction bases unmatched: 1. This CDR3 has 15 amino acids. Germline V gene sequence: CDR1 LNHDA, CDR2 SQIVND (reference sequence). CDR3 bases: TGTGCCAGTAGTAAACTAGCGGGAGACACCGGGGAGCTGTTTTTT. Amino acid sequence: CASSKLAGDTGELFF.

The rearrangement links TRBV9 to TRBJ2-2; 12 bases are shared with TRBD2. Unmatched junction bases numbered 8, after V lost 4 bases and J lost 4 bases. This CDR3 spans 17 amino acids. Germline CDR1 and CDR2: SGDLS and YYNGEE. The CDR3 region has the DNA TGTGCCAGCAGCACCCGACTAGCGGGGGCCCTCACCGGGGAGCTGTTTTTT. Residues: CASSTRLAGALTGELFF.

This clone was seen just once. The chain has TRBV6-6 and TRBJ1-5; 7 nucleotides agree with TRBD1. V lost 3 bases to trimming and J lost 6 bases; unmatched junction nucleotides: 11. CDR1 and CDR2 (germline): MNHNY, SVGAGI (reference sequence). The CDR3 has 16 residues. CDR3 protein: CASSYSGGGPAQPQHF. The CDR3 DNA sequence: TGTGCCAGCAGTTATTCGGGAGGGGGCCCTGCTCAGCCCCAGCATTTT.

V is TRBV7-2 and J is TRBJ1-3; 9 nucleotides line up with TRBD1. Per the germline V gene, CDR1 is SGHTA and CDR2 is FQGNSA. V was clipped by 4 bases and J by 5 bases; unmatched bases: 6. This CDR3 comprises 15 residues. CDR3 region: CASSYGQGSRNTIYF. The CDR3 DNA follows: TGTGCCAGCAGCTACGGACAGGGGAGTAGAAACACCATATATTTT.

The chain employs TRBV30 and TRBJ2-2; the D gene is possibly TRBD1 (6 bases). This CDR3 is built from 12 residues. Trimming pared 5 bases from V and 4 bases from J, leaving 8 bases between. Germline values: CDR1 GTSNPN, CDR2 SVGIG (reference sequence). The CDR3 DNA sequence: TGTGCCTGGGGCAGGGGCACCGGGGAGCTGTTTTTT. It is translated as CAWGRGTGELFF.

This clone has only a few counts. This chain connects TRBV7-8 to TRBJ2-1; perhaps TRBD2 as D (6 bases). V was trimmed by 5 bases and J by 8 bases, leaving 19 bases between them. CDR1 SGHVS and CDR2 FQNEAQ come from the germline V gene. The CDR3 extends over 15 amino acids. The CDR3 spells CASSPLRLVSDEQFF. In nucleotides, the CDR3 is TGTGCCAGCAGCCCTCTACGACTAGTCAGCGATGAGCAGTTCTTC. Based on the CDR3 plus reference TRBV7-8 and TRBJ2-1, the full variable domain is GAGVSQSPRYKVAKRGQDVALRCDPISGHVSLFWYQQALGQGPEFLTYFQNEAQLDKSGLPSDRFFAERPEGSVSTLKIQRTQQEDSAVYLCASSPLRLVSDEQFFGPGTRLTVL.

The chain carries TRBV7-2 and TRBJ1-4; no clear D gene. This CDR3 has 13 amino acids. From germline, CDR1 is SGHTA and CDR2 FQGNSA. Deletions cut 4 bases from V and 8 bases from J, with 11 bases between. DNA for the CDR3: TGTGCCAGCAGCTCCGGGGAACGGGAAAAACTGTTTTTT. Protein product: CASSSGEREKLFF. The variable domain in full, completed from reference TRBV7-2 and TRBJ1-4, reads GAGVSQSPSNKVTEKGKDVELRCDPISGHTALYWYRQSLGQGLEFLIYFQGNSAPDKSGLPSDRFSAERTGGSVSTLTIQRTQQEDSAVYLCASSSGEREKLFFGSGTQLSVL.

CDR3 residues: CASSLKGMYTEAFF. CDR3 in DNA: TGTGCCAGCAGTTTAAAGGGGATGTACACTGAAGCTTTCTTT. The chain uses TRBV27 and TRBJ1-1; weak D call: TRBD1 (5 bases). CDR1 and CDR2 from the germline V gene are MNHEY and SMNVEV (reference sequence). The CDR3 consists of 14 residues. The V end was cut by 2 bases, the J end by 3 bases, with 10 bases between.

The chain employs TRBV9 and TRBJ2-1, with TRBD2 matching over 12 bases. The CDR3 contains 15 residues. J gave up 8 bases and V 1 base, and 4 bases lay outside the gene matches. Looked up from germline, CDR1 is SGDLS and CDR2 is YYNGEE. DNA for the CDR3: TGTGCCAGCAGCGTAAGACTAGCGGGAGTGGATGAGCAGTTCTTC. It is translated as CASSVRLAGVDEQFF.